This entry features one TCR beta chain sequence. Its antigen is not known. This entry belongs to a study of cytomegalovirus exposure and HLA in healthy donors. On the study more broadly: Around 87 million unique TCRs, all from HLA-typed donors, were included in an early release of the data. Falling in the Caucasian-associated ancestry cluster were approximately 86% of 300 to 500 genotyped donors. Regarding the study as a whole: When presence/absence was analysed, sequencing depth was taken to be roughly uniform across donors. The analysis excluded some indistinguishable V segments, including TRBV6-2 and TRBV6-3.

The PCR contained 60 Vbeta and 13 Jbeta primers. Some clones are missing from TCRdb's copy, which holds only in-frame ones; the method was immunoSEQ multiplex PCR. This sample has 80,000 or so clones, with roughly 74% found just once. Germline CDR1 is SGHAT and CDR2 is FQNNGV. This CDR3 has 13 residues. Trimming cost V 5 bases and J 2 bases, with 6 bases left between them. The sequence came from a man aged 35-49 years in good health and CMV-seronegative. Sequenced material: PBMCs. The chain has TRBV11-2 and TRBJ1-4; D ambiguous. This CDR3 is CASSVGTNEKLFF. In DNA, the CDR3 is TGTGCCAGCAGCGTCGGGACTAATGAAAAACTGTTTTTT.